This T cell receptor beta chain is drawn from a study of T cell responses to AZD1222 COVID-19 vaccine. Clones were read by immunoSEQ multiplex PCR, and TCRdb kept only the in-frame ones, dropping some. The data hold roughly 150,000 clones, with over 85% observed a single time. As concerns this clone: The antigen remains undetermined.

Study-level points and caveats: At 160-218 and 743-854, vaccine-associated CD4 TCRs were dominant, and they spanned spike. Nearly half of spike-specific TCRs reportedly target variant regions that are unmutated in the B.1.351 and B.1.1.7 variants. Donors were chiefly white British, with a greater number of females, and clonal diversity was perhaps underestimated.

Germline V gene sequence: CDR1 SGHNT, CDR2 YYREEE (reference sequence). This CDR3 comprises 15 residues. The V segment lost 4 bases and the J segment 8 bases; nucleotides outside the gene matches: 6. The sequence was obtained from an adult in good health. This material consisted of peripheral blood, taken on day 0 of AZD1222 vaccination. This sequence joins TRBV5-4 and TRBJ2-2; 12 positions match TRBD2. The CDR3 loop reads CASSRRTSGKGELFF. In DNA, the CDR3 is TGTGCCAGCAGCCGCCGGACTAGCGGGAAAGGGGAGCTGTTTTTT.